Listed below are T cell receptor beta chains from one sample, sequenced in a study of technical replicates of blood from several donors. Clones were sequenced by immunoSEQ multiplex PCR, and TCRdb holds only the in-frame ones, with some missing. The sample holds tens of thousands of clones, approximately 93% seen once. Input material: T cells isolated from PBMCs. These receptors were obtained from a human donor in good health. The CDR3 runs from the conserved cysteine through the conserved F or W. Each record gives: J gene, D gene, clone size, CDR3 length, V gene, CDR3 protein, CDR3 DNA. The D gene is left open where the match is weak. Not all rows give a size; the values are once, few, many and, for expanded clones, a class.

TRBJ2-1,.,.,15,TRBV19,CASSIRRDNVNEQFF,TGTGCCAGTAGTATAAGACGGGACAATGTGAATGAGCAGTTCTTC
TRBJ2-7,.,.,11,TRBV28,CATQGQYEQYF,TGTGCCACCCAGGGGCAGTACGAGCAGTACTTC
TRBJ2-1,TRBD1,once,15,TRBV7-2,CASSLVGTDYNEQFF,TGTGCCAGCAGCTTAGTGGGGACAGACTACAATGAGCAGTTCTTC
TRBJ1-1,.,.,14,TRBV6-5,CASGVRSLNTEAFF,TGTGCCAGCGGAGTACGGAGCTTGAACACTGAAGCTTTCTTT
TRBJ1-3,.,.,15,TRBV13,CASGADIFSGNTIYF,TGTGCCAGCGGGGCAGACATATTCTCTGGAAACACCATATATTTT
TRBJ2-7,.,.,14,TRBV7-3,CASSADRLSYEQYF,TGTGCCAGCAGCGCCGACAGGTTGTCCTACGAGCAGTACTTC
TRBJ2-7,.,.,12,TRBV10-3,CAIRMTGYEQYF,TGTGCCATCAGGATGACAGGCTACGAGCAGTACTTC
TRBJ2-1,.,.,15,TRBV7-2,CASSLAGSSYNEQFF,TGTGCCAGCAGCTTAGCGGGGAGCTCCTACAATGAGCAGTTCTTC
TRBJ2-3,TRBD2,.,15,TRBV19,CASSIGGRIRDTQYF,TGTGCCAGTAGTATCGGCGGGAGAATTCGAGATACGCAGTATTTT
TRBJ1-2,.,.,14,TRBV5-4,CASSSPQGWDGYTF,TGTGCCAGCAGCTCCCCCCAGGGATGGGATGGCTACACCTTC
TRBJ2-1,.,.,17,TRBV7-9,CASSSKASPPHYNEQFF,TGTGCCAGCAGCTCTAAGGCTAGCCCCCCGCACTACAATGAGCAGTTCTTC
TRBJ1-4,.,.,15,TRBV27,CASSLYGPPNEKLFF,TGTGCCAGCAGTTTATATGGCCCACCGAATGAAAAACTGTTTTTT
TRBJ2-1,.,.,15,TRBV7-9,CASSLVREPYNEQFF,TGTGCCAGCAGCTTAGTTCGGGAACCCTACAATGAGCAGTTCTTC
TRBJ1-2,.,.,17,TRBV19,CASSIFGGRRRFYGYTF,TGTGCCAGTAGTATTTTCGGGGGAAGGCGAAGATTTTATGGCTACACCTTC
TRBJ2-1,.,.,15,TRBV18,CASSPSGGTYNEQFF,TGTGCCAGCTCACCATCAGGCGGGACCTACAATGAGCAGTTCTTC
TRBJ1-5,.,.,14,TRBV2,CASSSRQDNQPQHF,TGTGCCAGCAGTTCCCGACAGGACAATCAGCCCCAGCATTTT
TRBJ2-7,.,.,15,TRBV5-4,CASGTGGGSSYEQYF,TGTGCCAGCGGAACGGGGGGCGGGAGTTCCTACGAGCAGTACTTC
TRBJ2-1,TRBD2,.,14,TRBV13,CASSFGTSNDEQFF,TGTGCCAGCAGCTTCGGGACTAGCAACGATGAGCAGTTCTTC
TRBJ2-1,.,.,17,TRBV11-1,CASSLPVGRTNTYEQFF,TGTGCCAGCAGCTTACCGGTTGGGAGGACAAACACATATGAGCAGTTCTTC
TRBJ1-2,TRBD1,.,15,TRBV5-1,CASSLGTGSFYGYTF,TGCGCCAGCAGCCTAGGGACAGGGTCTTTCTATGGCTACACCTTC
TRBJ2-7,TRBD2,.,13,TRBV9,CASSVGTSYEQYF,TGTGCCAGCAGCGTAGGGACTAGCTACGAGCAGTACTTC
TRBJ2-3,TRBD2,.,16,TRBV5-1,CASSVVGGGAPDTQYF,TGCGCCAGCAGCGTAGTAGGCGGGGGGGCCCCAGATACGCAGTATTTT
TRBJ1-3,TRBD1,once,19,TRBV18,CASSPPAGGSAVSGNTIYF,TGTGCCAGCTCACCCCCGGCAGGGGGCTCCGCAGTCTCTGGAAACACCATATATTTT
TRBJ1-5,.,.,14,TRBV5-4,CASSVDLGNQPQHF,TGTGCCAGCAGCGTTGACTTGGGCAATCAGCCCCAGCATTTT
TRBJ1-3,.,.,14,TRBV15,CATSGNRRGNTIYF,TGTGCCACCAGCGGGAATAGGAGGGGAAACACCATATATTTT
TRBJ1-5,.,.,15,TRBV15,CATSRDLVSNQPQHF,TGTGCCACCAGCAGAGATCTCGTTAGCAATCAGCCCCAGCATTTT
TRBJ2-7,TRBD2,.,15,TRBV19,CASSIGLGLAYEQYF,TGTGCCAGTAGTATAGGATTGGGACTAGCCTACGAGCAGTACTTC
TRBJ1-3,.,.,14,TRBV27,CASSSQNSGNTIYF,TGTGCCAGCAGTTCGCAGAACTCTGGAAACACCATATATTTT
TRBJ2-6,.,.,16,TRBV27,CASSSPLRSGANVLTF,TGTGCCAGCAGTAGCCCCCTCCGATCTGGGGCCAACGTCCTGACTTTC
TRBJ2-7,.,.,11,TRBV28,CASSPNYEQYF,TGTGCCAGCAGTCCAAATTACGAGCAGTACTTC
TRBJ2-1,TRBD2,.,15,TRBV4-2,CASSNQRGGYNEQFF,TGTGCCAGCAGCAACCAGCGGGGGGGATACAATGAGCAGTTCTTC
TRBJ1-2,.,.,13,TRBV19,CATRDTPRDGYTF,TGTGCCACCAGGGACACCCCCCGGGATGGCTACACCTTC
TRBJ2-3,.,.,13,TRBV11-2,CASSLPGTDTQYF,TGTGCCAGCAGCTTACCGGGCACAGATACGCAGTATTTT
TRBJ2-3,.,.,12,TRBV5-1,CASTHSTDTQYF,TGCGCCAGCACCCATAGCACAGATACGCAGTATTTT
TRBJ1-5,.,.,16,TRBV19,CASSISGEGKSQPQHF,TGTGCCAGTAGTATCTCGGGGGAGGGAAAGAGTCAGCCCCAGCATTTT
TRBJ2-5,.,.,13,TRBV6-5,CASSNRVQETQYF,TGTGCCAGCAGCAACAGGGTGCAAGAGACCCAGTACTTC
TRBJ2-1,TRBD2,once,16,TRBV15,CATSREGLAGADEQFF,TGTGCCACCAGCAGAGAAGGTCTAGCGGGAGCGGATGAGCAGTTCTTC
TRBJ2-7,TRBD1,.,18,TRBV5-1,CASSHLKTAGTGINEQYF,TGCGCCAGCAGCCATCTTAAGACCGCCGGGACAGGGATCAACGAGCAGTACTTC
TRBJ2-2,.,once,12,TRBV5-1,CASSVVSGELFF,TGCGCCAGCAGCGTCGTCTCCGGGGAGCTGTTTTTT
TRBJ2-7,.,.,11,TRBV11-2,CASSSDSEQYF,TGTGCCAGCAGCTCCGACAGCGAGCAGTACTTC
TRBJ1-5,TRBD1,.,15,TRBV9,CASSGGGAWNQPQHF,TGTGCCAGCAGCGGAGGGGGCGCTTGGAATCAGCCCCAGCATTTT
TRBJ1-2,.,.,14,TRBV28,CASSFRPVYYGYTF,TGTGCCAGCAGTTTCCGCCCGGTTTACTATGGCTACACCTTC
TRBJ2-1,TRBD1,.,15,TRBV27,CASSLSTGFYNEQFF,TGTGCCAGCAGTTTATCGACAGGGTTCTACAATGAGCAGTTCTTC
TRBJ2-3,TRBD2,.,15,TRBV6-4,CASSDGLAGTDTQYF,TGTGCCAGCAGTGACGGTCTAGCGGGAACAGATACGCAGTATTTT
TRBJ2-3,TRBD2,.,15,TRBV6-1,CASHQAGGQSDTQYF,TGTGCCAGCCACCAAGCGGGGGGGCAATCAGATACGCAGTATTTT
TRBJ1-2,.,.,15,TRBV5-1,CASSLVNRANYGYTF,TGCGCCAGCAGCTTGGTAAACAGGGCTAACTATGGCTACACCTTC
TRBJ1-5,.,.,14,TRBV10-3,CAIGGRESNQPQHF,TGTGCCATCGGGGGCAGGGAAAGCAACCAGCCCCAGCATTTT
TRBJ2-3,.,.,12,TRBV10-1,CASSGSTDTQYF,TGCGCCAGCAGCGGGAGCACAGATACGCAGTATTTT
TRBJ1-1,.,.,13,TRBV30,CAWREQPNTEAFF,TGTGCCTGGAGGGAACAGCCGAACACTGAAGCTTTCTTT
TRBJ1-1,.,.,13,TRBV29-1,CSVEPGIGTEAFF,TGCAGCGTTGAACCAGGGATAGGGACTGAAGCTTTCTTT
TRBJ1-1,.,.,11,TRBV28,CASVGGTEAFF,TGTGCCAGCGTGGGGGGCACTGAAGCTTTCTTT
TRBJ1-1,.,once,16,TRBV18,CASSPIARSLNTEAFF,TGTGCCAGCTCACCAATTGCTCGGAGCCTGAACACTGAAGCTTTCTTT
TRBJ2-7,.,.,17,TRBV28,CASSLFSLKTLGYEQYF,TGTGCCAGCAGTTTATTTTCCCTCAAGACTCTAGGCTACGAGCAGTACTTC